The T cell receptor (beta chain) under discussion was sequenced for a study of OX40 agonist ivuxolimab in advanced cancers. Study-wide findings and caveats: Clonal expansion by week 6 occurred in CD4+ and CD8+ blood T cells (at 0.1 to 3.0 mg/kg).

Germline assignment: CDR1 MDHEN and CDR2 SYDVKM. The junction had 11 bases not matched to a gene; V was cut back by 4 bases and J by 11 bases. The CDR3 is made up of 14 amino acids. Patients who had autoimmune disease history or got systemic immunosuppression were left out. Note on this clone: What it binds is unknown.

TCRdb's table, derived via immunoSEQ multiplex PCR, lists solely in-frame clones and lacks some. The sample carries under 70,000 clones, 80% to 90% recorded once. The rearrangement joins TRBV28 to TRBJ1-1; 9 bases line up with TRBD1. The TCR originated in an adult with an advanced solid tumor such as melanoma, head and neck, liver or kidney cancer. The material was CD4+ or CD8+ T cells sorted from blood, obtained in a trial of the OX40 agonist ivuxolimab. The CDR3: CASSSPGQGMEAFF. DNA for the CDR3: TGTGCCAGCAGTTCGCCGGGACAGGGAATGGAGGCTTTCTTT.